This entry lists 26 T cell receptor beta chains sequenced from one sample in a study of shared clonotypes between healthy human individuals (TCRdb year 2020). Libraries came from the immunoSEQ multiplex PCR assay. In its TCRdb copy, this immuneACCESS table keeps in-frame sequences only and misses some clones. Where compared with another copy, unresolved V genes explain less than half of these, and the others have no known cause. Within this sample are a few million clones, with over 85% of them counted one time only. The ten largest clones add up to about 0.13% of the sample. Material: naive CD4+ T cells sorted from blood. The meaning of the sample's cell subset or site label: CD45RA+ positively selected. The source of these receptors is a man aged 18 to 30 in good health.

The rearrangement links TRBV2 to TRBJ2-7; 9 bases fit TRBD1. Germline V gene sequence: CDR1 SNHLY, CDR2 FYNNEI. The CDR3 sequence is 13 residues long. With 7 bases clipped from V and 7 bases from J, the junction kept 8 bases outside the gene matches. As DNA, the CDR3 is TGTGCCAGCACCGGGGACAGGGTGGGGGAGCAGTACTTC. Amino acids: CASTGDRVGEQYF.

The chain recombines TRBV9 with TRBJ2-2, with 9 bases that match TRBD2. J was trimmed by 3 bases and V by 2 bases; bases with no gene match: 5. This CDR3 region has 16 residues. CDR1 is SGDLS, CDR2 YYNGEE, per germline. The CDR3: CASSVLSSGDTGELFF. CDR3 nucleotide sequence: TGTGCCAGCAGCGTCCTTTCTAGCGGGGACACCGGGGAGCTGTTTTTT.

This clone was observed a few times. V and J are TRBV6-5 and TRBJ1-1; D unresolved. CDR3 size: 14 residues. Trimming took 1 base from V and 3 from J, leaving 9 bases between them. Germline-derived CDR1 and CDR2 are MNHEY and SVGAGI. This chain's CDR3 is CASSYYAIDTEAFF. CDR3 coding DNA: TGTGCCAGCAGTTACTACGCTATCGACACTGAAGCTTTCTTT.

The chain joins TRBV6-5 to TRBJ2-1; 14 bases map to TRBD2. Germline-derived CDR1 and CDR2 are MNHEY and SVGAGI. The CDR3 loop spans 15 amino acids. The V segment lost 6 bases and the J segment 7 bases; nucleotides outside the gene matches: 5. CDR3 in DNA: TGTGCCAGCAGCCTGGGACTAGCGGGGGTTAATGAGCAGTTCTTC. It encodes CASSLGLAGVNEQFF.

The rearrangement joins TRBV2 to TRBJ1-3; TRBD1 matches 9 bases. CDR1 and CDR2 from the germline V gene are SNHLY and FYNNEI. The CDR3 is 16 amino acids. Unmatched junction bases numbered 11, after V lost 7 bases and J lost 4 bases. The CDR3 reads CASNLGQGTRGNTIYF. The CDR3 nucleotides are TGTGCCAGCAACCTGGGACAGGGAACGAGGGGAAACACCATATATTTT.

The V gene is TRBV27, the J gene TRBJ1-6; the match to TRBD1 covers 8 bases. The CDR3 extends over 14 amino acids. Trimming removed 5 bases from V and 6 bases from J; junction bases left unmatched: 3. The germline gives CDR1 MNHEY, CDR2 SMNVEV (reference sequence). The CDR3 loop is CASSQDRVNSPLHF. The CDR3, as DNA: TGTGCCAGCAGTCAGGACAGGGTTAATTCACCCCTCCACTTT.

The chain recombines TRBV6-5 with TRBJ1-2; 7 positions match TRBD1. The ends lost 3 bases at V and 4 bases at J; junction bases unmatched: 11. Per the germline V gene, CDR1 is MNHEY and CDR2 is SVGAGI. The CDR3 loop spans 16 amino acids. The DNA for the CDR3 is TGTGCCAGCAGTTATCACCACAGGGGAACGGTCTATGGCTACACCTTC. It encodes CASSYHHRGTVYGYTF.

The chain carries TRBV19 and TRBJ1-1, with 8 bases aligning to TRBD1. Germline lookup yields CDR1 LNHDA and CDR2 SQIVND (reference sequence). The CDR3 covers 12 residues. V lost 9 bases, J lost 6 bases, and 6 bases stayed unmatched. In DNA, the CDR3 is TGTGCCAGCCAGGGGGCTACCGCTGAAGCTTTCTTT. It is translated as CASQGATAEAFF. The whole variable domain, filled in from reference TRBV19 and TRBJ1-1, reads DGGITQSPKYLFRKEGQNVTLSCEQNLNHDAMYWYRQDPGQGLRLIYYSQIVNDFQKGDIAEGYSVSREKKESFPLTVTSAQKNPTAFYLCASQGATAEAFFGQGTRLTVV.

This clone was counted once. This sequence joins TRBV11-1 and TRBJ2-3; TRBD1 matches at 9 bases. The V and J ends lost 6 bases and 5 bases, in that order; junction bases with no gene match: 6. The CDR3 loop spans 14 amino acids. Per germline, CDR1 SGHAT and CDR2 FQDESV (reference sequence). The CDR3 coding sequence is TGTGCCAGCAGACAGGGGGCGCTTGGAGATACGCAGTATTTT. It codes for CASRQGALGDTQYF.

The V and J genes are TRBV5-6 and TRBJ2-7, with D tentatively TRBD1 (5 bases). Germline loops: CDR1 SGHDT, CDR2 YYEEEE. Trimming removed 0 bases from V and 2 bases from J, with 9 bases in between. This CDR3 spans 14 amino acids. CDR3 nucleotides: TGTGCCAGCAGCTTGGACGCAGGGCCCTACGAGCAGTACTTC. Translated: CASSLDAGPYEQYF.

The V and J genes are TRBV14 and TRBJ1-1; weak D call: TRBD1 (5 bases). Trimming cost V 5 bases and J 1 base, with 8 bases left between them. CDR1 SGHDN and CDR2 FVKESK come from the germline V gene. The CDR3 spans 13 residues. CDR3 sequence: CASSTQENTEAFF. The CDR3 coding sequence is TGTGCCAGCAGCACACAGGAGAACACTGAAGCTTTCTTT.

The genes are TRBV6-1 and TRBJ1-5; the D is unclear. Trimming took off 9 bases at V and 3 bases at J, with 9 bases between the two ends. This CDR3 has 12 residues. Germline CDR1 MNHNS, CDR2 SASEGT. DNA for the CDR3: TGTGCCAGTGGGCCTCCCAATCAGCCCCAGCATTTT. Amino acid sequence: CASGPPNQPQHF.

The chain joins TRBV18 to TRBJ1-2; tentatively, D is TRBD1 (5 bases). Germline loops: CDR1 KGHSH, CDR2 LQKENI. V lost 6 bases and J lost 6, with 17 bases in between. The CDR3 loop spans 14 amino acids. The CDR3 spells CASSPSGDDDGYTF. CDR3 nucleotide sequence: TGTGCCAGCTCCCCCTCGGGGGACGACGATGGCTACACCTTC.

V gene TRBV5-1 combines with J gene TRBJ2-3; TRBD2 matches at 7 bases. Trimming cost V 2 bases and J 6 bases; bases outside gene matches: 3. Germline CDR1 reads SGHRS; CDR2 reads YFSETQ. There are 13 residues in the CDR3. The CDR3 sequence is CASSFGGEDTQYF. The CDR3 bases are TGCGCCAGCAGCTTTGGGGGGGAGGATACGCAGTATTTT.

V gene TRBV10-3 combines with J gene TRBJ2-3, with 7 bases lining up with TRBD2. Germline V gene lookup returns CDR1 ENHRY and CDR2 SYGVKD. This CDR3 is built from 13 residues. J lost 6 bases, V lost 5 bases, and 5 bases had no gene match. The chain's CDR3 is CAISPLGGDTQYF. The CDR3 DNA reads TGTGCCATCAGTCCCTTGGGGGGGGATACGCAGTATTTT.

The rearrangement links TRBV27 to TRBJ2-1, with 16 bases aligning to TRBD2. CDR3 length: 18 amino acids. Trimming removed 4 bases from V and 7 bases from J; junction bases left unmatched: 10. Per germline, CDR1 MNHEY and CDR2 SMNVEV (reference sequence). CDR3 region: CASSSGLAGGPEANEQFF. The CDR3 region has the DNA TGTGCCAGCAGTTCGGGACTAGCGGGGGGGCCTGAGGCGAATGAGCAGTTCTTC.

The V and J genes are TRBV7-2 and TRBJ2-3, with 8 bases lining up with TRBD2. The CDR3 runs 19 residues. Losses at the gene ends were 6 bases for V and 1 base for J; bases not matched to a gene: 18. CDR1 is SGHTA, CDR2 FQGNSA, per germline. The CDR3 here is CASSTPGSGGLNRTDTQYF. The CDR3 DNA reads as TGTGCCAGCAGTACCCCCGGCAGCGGGGGCCTCAACCGCACAGATACGCAGTATTTT.

This chain connects TRBV19 to TRBJ2-5; TRBD1 might be the D (6 bases). Germline V gene sequence: CDR1 LNHDA, CDR2 SQIVND (reference sequence). Trimming removed 6 bases at V and 4 bases at J, with 12 bases between. The length of the CDR3 is 13 residues. The CDR3 protein is CASRQGKGETQYF. The CDR3 bases are TGTGCCAGTAGACAGGGTAAAGGAGAGACCCAGTACTTC.

The chain carries TRBV6-5 and TRBJ2-2; 7 nucleotides align to TRBD2. Germline CDR1 MNHEY, CDR2 SVGAGI. V lost 7 bases to trimming and J lost 1 base; unmatched junction nucleotides: 6. CDR3 length: 15 amino acids. CDR3 in DNA: TGTGCCAGCAAAGGCGGGGGTCTGAACACCGGGGAGCTGTTTTTT. It is translated as CASKGGGLNTGELFF.

The chain carries TRBV6-5 and TRBJ2-5; TRBD1 is a possible D gene (5 bases). CDR1 MNHEY and CDR2 SVGAGI come from the germline V gene. V was shortened by 8 bases and J by 4 bases, with 17 bases between the two germline ends. CDR3 length: 14 residues. CDR3 DNA sequence: TGTGCCAGCTCCCCCAAGGAGACAGTAGAGACCCAGTACTTC. This codes for CASSPKETVETQYF.

V gene TRBV7-2 combines with J gene TRBJ1-3; 8 positions agree with TRBD1. The CDR3 runs 17 residues. Germline values: CDR1 SGHTA, CDR2 FQGNSA. V lost 1 base to trimming and J lost 0 bases; unmatched junction nucleotides: 5. The CDR3 nucleotides read TGTGCCAGCAGCTTAGGGACAGGGACCAACTCTGGAAACACCATATATTTT. Translated, it gives CASSLGTGTNSGNTIYF.

The chain carries TRBV20-1 and TRBJ1-3, with a tentative D call TRBD1 (6 bases). Germline V lookup: CDR1 DFQATT, CDR2 SNEGSKA (reference sequence). The CDR3 is 11 residues long. V gave up 3 bases and J gave up 10 bases, with 10 bases separating them. Here the CDR3 reads CSASGGPTIYF. The CDR3 coding sequence is TGCAGTGCTAGTGGGGGGCCAACCATATATTTT.

V is TRBV2 and J is TRBJ2-2; D is unresolved. CDR1 and CDR2 from the germline V gene are SNHLY and FYNNEI. V lost 4 bases, J lost 0 bases, and 12 bases lay in between. The CDR3 is 16 residues long. The chain's CDR3 is CASSVGSGPNTGELFF. In DNA form, the CDR3 reads TGTGCCAGCAGTGTAGGGTCGGGCCCGAACACCGGGGAGCTGTTTTTT.

Remarks on this clone: Additional DNA sequences in this sample encode the identical CDR3. CDR3 sequence (DNA): TGTGCCAGCAGCCGCCGGGGGACAGATACGCAGTATTTT. Its protein is CASSRRGTDTQYF. The chain employs TRBV6-5 and TRBJ2-3; TRBD2 might be the D (6 bases). The CDR3 loop spans 13 amino acids. Germline V gives CDR1 MNHEY, CDR2 SVGAGI. Trimming pared 6 bases from V and 3 bases from J, leaving 10 bases between.

Details on this clone: Other DNA sequences in this sample translate to the same CDR3. V and J are TRBV18 and TRBJ2-6; D is unclear. In germline, CDR1 is KGHSH, CDR2 LQKENI. The CDR3 consists of 13 residues. V gave up 4 bases and J gave up 1 base, with 2 bases separating them. CDR3 sequence (DNA): TGTGCCAGCTCACTGTCTGGGGCCAACGTCCTGACTTTC. Its protein product is CASSLSGANVLTF.

This rearrangement joins TRBV11-3 to TRBJ2-3; 8 bases align to TRBD1. The length of the CDR3 is 15 residues. The ends lost 5 bases at V and 0 bases at J; junction bases unmatched: 4. CDR1 SGHNT and CDR2 YENEEA come from the germline V gene. CDR3: CASSKRQGSTDTQYF. CDR3 in DNA: TGTGCCAGCAGCAAAAGACAGGGGAGCACAGATACGCAGTATTTT.